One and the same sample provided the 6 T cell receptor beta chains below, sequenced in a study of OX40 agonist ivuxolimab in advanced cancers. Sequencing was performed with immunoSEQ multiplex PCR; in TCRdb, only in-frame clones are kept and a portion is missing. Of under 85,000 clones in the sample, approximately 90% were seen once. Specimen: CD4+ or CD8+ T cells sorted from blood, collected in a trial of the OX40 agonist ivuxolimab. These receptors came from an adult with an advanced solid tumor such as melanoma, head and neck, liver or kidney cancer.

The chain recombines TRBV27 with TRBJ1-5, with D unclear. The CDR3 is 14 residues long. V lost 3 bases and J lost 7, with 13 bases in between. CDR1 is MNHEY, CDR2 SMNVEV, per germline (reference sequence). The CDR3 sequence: CASSFGGASQPQHF. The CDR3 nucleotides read TGTGCCAGCAGTTTTGGAGGCGCGAGCCAGCCCCAGCATTTT.

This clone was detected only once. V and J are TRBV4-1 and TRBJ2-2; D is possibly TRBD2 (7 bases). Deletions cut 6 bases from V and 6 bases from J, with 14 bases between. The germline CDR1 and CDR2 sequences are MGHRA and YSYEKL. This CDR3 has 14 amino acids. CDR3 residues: CASRLVGGPGELFF. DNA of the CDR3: TGCGCCAGCAGACTAGTGGGGGGGCCCGGGGAGCTGTTTTTT.

The CDR3 nucleotides read TGTGCCAGCACCCGCGGGGGACAGGGGTCAATTTACGAGCAGTACTTC. As protein: CASTRGGQGSIYEQYF. This chain connects TRBV5-5 to TRBJ2-7, with 10 bases that match TRBD1. Looked up from germline, CDR1 is SGHKS and CDR2 is YYEKEE (reference sequence). The CDR3 is 16 amino acids. Losses at the gene ends were 6 bases for V and 4 bases for J; bases not matched to a gene: 13.

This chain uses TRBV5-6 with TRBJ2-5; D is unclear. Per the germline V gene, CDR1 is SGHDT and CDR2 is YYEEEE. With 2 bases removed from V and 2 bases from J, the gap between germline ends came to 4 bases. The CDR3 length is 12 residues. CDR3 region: CASSFVQETQYF. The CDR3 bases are TGTGCCAGCAGCTTTGTTCAAGAGACCCAGTACTTC.

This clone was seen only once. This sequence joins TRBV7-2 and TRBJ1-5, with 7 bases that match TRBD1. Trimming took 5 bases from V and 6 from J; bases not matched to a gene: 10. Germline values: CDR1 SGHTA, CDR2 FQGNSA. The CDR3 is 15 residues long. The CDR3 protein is CASSPQTGNGQPQHF. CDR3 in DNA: TGTGCCAGCAGCCCACAGACAGGGAACGGTCAGCCCCAGCATTTT. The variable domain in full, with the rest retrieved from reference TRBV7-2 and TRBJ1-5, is GAGVSQSPSNKVTEKGKDVELRCDPISGHTALYWYRQSLGQGLEFLIYFQGNSAPDKSGLPSDRFSAERTGGSVSTLTIQRTQQEDSAVYLCASSPQTGNGQPQHFGDGTRLSIL.

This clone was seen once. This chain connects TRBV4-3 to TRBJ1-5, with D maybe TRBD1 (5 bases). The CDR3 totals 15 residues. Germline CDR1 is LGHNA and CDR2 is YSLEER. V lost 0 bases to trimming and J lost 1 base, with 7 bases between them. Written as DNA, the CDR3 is TGCGCCAGCAGCCAAGACCGGGACAGCAATCAGCCCCAGCATTTT. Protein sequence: CASSQDRDSNQPQHF.